This T cell receptor beta chain was recorded in a study of cytomegalovirus exposure and HLA in healthy donors. Turning to the study itself: A later analysis reported the same platform for the 90 to 150 validation repertoires and the 500 to 700 first-cohort repertoires. Study-wide points: Across donors, most TCRs were seen rarely, yet some public ones were widespread.

Assay used: immunoSEQ multiplex PCR; TCRdb lists only in-frame clones, some missing. The table lists approximately 150,000 clones, more than 85% of them singletons, with 8.5% to 9.5% in the top ten. CDR1 and CDR2 (germline): MNHEY, SMNVEV (reference sequence). V gave up 5 bases and J gave up 0 bases; unmatched junction bases: 6. This CDR3 contains 16 residues. About this clone: Its antigen is not known.

This rearrangement joins TRBV27 to TRBJ2-1, with TRBD2 identical over 8 bases. Sequencing used PBMCs. The receptor was isolated from a man between 18 and 29 years old in good health and CMV-seropositive. The CDR3 bases are TGTGCCAGCAGTCCCCCGGGAGGGGGCTCCTACAATGAGCAGTTCTTC. Its protein is CASSPPGGGSYNEQFF.